This T cell receptor (beta chain) came from a study of shared clonotypes between healthy human individuals. Naive CD8 populations comprised CD45RO-negative cells positively selected for CCR7, excluding terminally differentiated effector memory CD45RA+ cells. Donors were healthy HIV-negative adults without recent acute infections or vaccinations. Study-wide results and limits: Relative to clonotypes present in all four donors, those not shared had lower generation probabilities.

Germline V CDR1 and CDR2: SGHTA, FQGNSA. There are 14 residues in the CDR3. V gave up 5 bases and J gave up 2 bases, with 13 bases separating them. TCRdb's copy holds only in-frame clones and misses some; the assay was immunoSEQ multiplex PCR. Of a few million clones in the sample, roughly 93% were seen once. A remark on this clone: Its antigen is currently unknown.

Sequenced: naive CD8+ T cells from PBMCs. The chain joins TRBV7-2 to TRBJ2-7; no firm D call. This TCR came from a man younger than 35 in good health. Some clones in this sample may be carry-over from other donors' samples. CDR3 in amino acids: CASSEPGQTYEQYF. The CDR3 DNA reads TGTGCCAGCAGCGAACCGGGCCAAACCTACGAGCAGTACTTC.